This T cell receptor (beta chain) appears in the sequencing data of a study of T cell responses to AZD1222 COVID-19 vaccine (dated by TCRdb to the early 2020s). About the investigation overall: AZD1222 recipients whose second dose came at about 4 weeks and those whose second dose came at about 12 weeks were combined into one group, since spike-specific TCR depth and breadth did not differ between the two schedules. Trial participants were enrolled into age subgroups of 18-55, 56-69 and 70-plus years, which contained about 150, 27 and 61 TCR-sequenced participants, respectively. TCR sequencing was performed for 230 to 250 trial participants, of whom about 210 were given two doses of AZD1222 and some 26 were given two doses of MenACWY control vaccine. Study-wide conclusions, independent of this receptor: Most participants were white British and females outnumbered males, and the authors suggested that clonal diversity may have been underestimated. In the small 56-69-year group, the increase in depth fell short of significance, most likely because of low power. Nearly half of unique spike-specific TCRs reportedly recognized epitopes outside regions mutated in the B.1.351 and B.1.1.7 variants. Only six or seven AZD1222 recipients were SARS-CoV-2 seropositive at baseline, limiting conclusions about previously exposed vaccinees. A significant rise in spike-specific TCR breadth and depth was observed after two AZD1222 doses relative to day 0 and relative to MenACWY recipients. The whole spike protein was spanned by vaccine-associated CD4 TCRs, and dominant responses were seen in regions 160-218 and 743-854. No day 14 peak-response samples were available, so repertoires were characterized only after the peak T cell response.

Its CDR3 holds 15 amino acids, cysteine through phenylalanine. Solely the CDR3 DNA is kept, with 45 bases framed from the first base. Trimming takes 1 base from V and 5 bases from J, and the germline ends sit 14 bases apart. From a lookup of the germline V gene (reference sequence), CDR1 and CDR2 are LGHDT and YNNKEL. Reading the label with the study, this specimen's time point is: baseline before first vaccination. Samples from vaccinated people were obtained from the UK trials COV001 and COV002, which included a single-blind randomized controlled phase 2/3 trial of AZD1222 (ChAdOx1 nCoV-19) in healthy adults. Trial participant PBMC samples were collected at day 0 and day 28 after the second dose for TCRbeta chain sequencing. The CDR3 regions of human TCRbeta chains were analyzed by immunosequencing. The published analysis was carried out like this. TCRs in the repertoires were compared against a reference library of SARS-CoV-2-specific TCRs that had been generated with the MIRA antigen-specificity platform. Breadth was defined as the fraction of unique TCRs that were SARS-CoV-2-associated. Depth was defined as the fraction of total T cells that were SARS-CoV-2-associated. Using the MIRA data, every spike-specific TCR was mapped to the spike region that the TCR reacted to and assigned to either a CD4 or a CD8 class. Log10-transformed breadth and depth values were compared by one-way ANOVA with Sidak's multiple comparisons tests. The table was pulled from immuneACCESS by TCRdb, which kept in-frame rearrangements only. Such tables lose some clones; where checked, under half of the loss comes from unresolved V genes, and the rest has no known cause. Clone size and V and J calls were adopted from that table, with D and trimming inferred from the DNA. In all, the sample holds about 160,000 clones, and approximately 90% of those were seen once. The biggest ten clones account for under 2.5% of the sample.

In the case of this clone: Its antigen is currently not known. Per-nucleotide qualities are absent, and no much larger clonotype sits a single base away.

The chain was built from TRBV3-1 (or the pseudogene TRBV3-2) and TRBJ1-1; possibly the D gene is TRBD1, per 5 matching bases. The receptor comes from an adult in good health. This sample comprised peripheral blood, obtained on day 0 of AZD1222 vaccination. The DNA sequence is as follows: TGTGCCAGCAGCCAAGGGGCAGGGCCGGGAACTGAAGCTTTCTTT. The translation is CASSQGAGPGTEAFF.